One and the same sample provided the 7 T cell receptor beta chains below, sequenced in a study of blood T cell repertoires in COVID-19. The table came from immunoSEQ multiplex PCR; TCRdb's copy has only in-frame clones and leaves some out. The sample shows 140,000 to 150,000 clones, more than 75% of them seen only once. Input material: peripheral blood. These receptors were taken from a human donor with acute or convalescent COVID-19. The donor label of this sample is uncertain.

This clone was seen a handful of times. The rearrangement uses TRBV11-2 and TRBJ1-5; D is unclear. Trimming cost V 2 bases and J 2 bases, with 10 bases left between them. CDR1 SGHAT and CDR2 FQNNGV come from the germline V gene. The CDR3 is made up of 15 amino acids. CDR3 sequence reads: CASSLTGEGNQPQHF. The CDR3 nucleotides are TGTGCCAGCAGCTTAACCGGGGAAGGCAATCAGCCCCAGCATTTT.

In nucleotides, the CDR3 is TGTGCCAGCAGAGCACTAGGACAGGGTAAGGATCAGCCCCAGCATTTT. Protein: CASRALGQGKDQPQHF. The V call is TRBV2, the J call TRBJ1-5; TRBD1 aligns across 8 bases. The V segment lost 6 bases and the J segment 5 bases; nucleotides outside the gene matches: 12. Germline V CDR1 and CDR2: SNHLY, FYNNEI. This CDR3 is built from 16 residues.

The chain carries TRBV7-9 and TRBJ1-4; D not resolved. V dropped 1 base and J dropped 6 bases, with 15 bases sitting between them. The length of the CDR3 is 16 residues. Germline CDR1 and CDR2: SEHNR and FQNEAQ (reference sequence). CDR3 bases: TGTGCCAGCAGCTTAGAGGAGGCCAGCCTTTATGAAAAACTGTTTTTT. Translated, it gives CASSLEEASLYEKLFF.

In regard to this clone: Compared with germline, one end of the junction differs, possibly owing to a read error. The chain employs TRBV7-8 and TRBJ2-3; D may be TRBD2 (6 bases). The CDR3 contains 18 residues. Germline lookup yields CDR1 SGHVS and CDR2 FQNEAQ. For the CDR3, the DNA is TGTGCCAGCAGCCTCCTCCCGGGACTCCCATTTAGCACAGATTCGCAGTATTTT. Translating gives CASSLLPGLPFSTDSQYF.

The CDR3 protein is CASSFGGGPWETQYF. The DNA of the CDR3 is TGTGCCAGCAGCTTTGGGGGGGGACCTTGGGAGACCCAGTACTTC. The chain joins TRBV11-2 to TRBJ2-5; 7 bases are shared with TRBD2. Germline V lookup: CDR1 SGHAT, CDR2 FQNNGV. This CDR3 has 15 residues. With 3 bases clipped from V and 5 bases from J, the junction kept 9 bases outside the gene matches.

V usage is TRBV7-6 and J usage is TRBJ2-3, with 9 bases fitting TRBD2. There are 16 residues in the CDR3. V shed 3 bases and J 2 bases; nucleotides not matched to a gene: 6. Germline V gene lookup returns CDR1 SGHVS and CDR2 FNYEAQ. This CDR3 is CASSFGGGRATDTQYF. Here the CDR3 DNA reads TGTGCCAGCAGCTTTGGTGGCGGGAGGGCCACAGATACGCAGTATTTT.

V usage is TRBV5-6 and J usage is TRBJ2-5; TRBD1 agrees at 11 bases. Germline trimming cut 1 base from V and 1 base from J; bases unmatched to any gene: 6. The germline CDR1 and CDR2 sequences are SGHDT and YYEEEE. CDR3 length: 17 residues. As DNA, the CDR3 is TGTGCCAGCAGCTTGTTCGGGACAGGGGGATTCCAAGAGACCCAGTACTTC. Its translation is CASSLFGTGGFQETQYF.